The 31 T cell receptor beta chains below were found in one sample sequenced in a study of beta chain features in type 1 diabetes. Reverse transcribing all isolated RNA meant expressed TCRB transcripts were sequenced. Produced via immunoSEQ multiplex PCR; TCRdb's table is partial and in-frame only. Of 400,000 to 600,000 clones listed, about 30% are singletons. Source material: naive CD4+ T cells from blood. These receptors were obtained from a man aged 18 to 35 in good health.

The chain employs TRBV21-1 and TRBJ1-2; the D call of TRBD1 is as the table states it, not checked on the DNA. TRBV21-1 is labeled a pseudogene. The CDR3 sequence is 13 residues long. The CDR3 nucleotides are TGTGCCAGCAAAAAGAAGGGGCCGTTAGGCTACACCTTC. Amino acid sequence: CASKKKGPLGYTF.

This rearrangement joins TRBV29-1 to TRBJ2-2, with 9 bases identical to TRBD2. The CDR3 extends over 15 amino acids. V lost 4 bases, J lost 0 bases, and 3 bases stayed unmatched. Germline V gene lookup returns CDR1 SQVTM and CDR2 ANQGSEA. CDR3 residues: CSVAAGGTNTGELFF. The CDR3 coding sequence is TGCAGCGTTGCAGCGGGAGGAACGAACACCGGGGAGCTGTTTTTT.

The chain carries TRBV10-3 and TRBJ2-3; D call uncertain. The CDR3 runs 14 residues. Trimming stripped 10 bases from V and 0 bases from J, with 14 bases between. Germline V CDR1 and CDR2: ENHRY, SYGVKD. The chain's CDR3 is CANRVLGSTDTQYF. In nucleotides, the CDR3 is TGTGCCAACCGGGTCTTGGGAAGCACAGATACGCAGTATTTT.

The rearrangement links TRBV29-1 to TRBJ2-1; TRBD2 aligns across 15 bases. With V trimmed by 7 bases and J by 0 bases, 7 bases remained unmatched. The CDR3 has 17 amino acids. Germline CDR1 is SQVTM and CDR2 is ANQGSEA. This CDR3 is CSARTSGRASSYNEQFF. The CDR3 DNA is TGCAGCGCCCGGACTAGCGGGAGGGCGAGCTCCTACAATGAGCAGTTCTTC.

This clone was found a few times. The rearrangement joins TRBV7-7 to TRBJ2-2; 7 bases are shared with TRBD1. CDR3 length: 15 residues. The ends lost 5 bases at V and 7 bases at J; junction bases unmatched: 10. The germline CDR1 and CDR2 sequences are SSHAT and FNYEAQ (reference sequence). The CDR3 is CASSPKRQGSGELFF. The CDR3 nucleotides read TGTGCCAGCAGCCCTAAACGACAGGGAAGCGGGGAGCTGTTTTTT.

This clone has a handful of counts. This CDR3 is also generated by other DNA sequences in the sample. The chain couples TRBV18 to TRBJ2-3; TRBD1 matches at 7 bases. CDR1 is KGHSH, CDR2 LQKENI, per germline. This CDR3 has 13 residues. Trimming cost V 2 bases and J 5 bases; bases outside gene matches: 1. The CDR3 is CASSPDREDTQYF. CDR3 nucleotide sequence: TGTGCCAGCTCACCAGACAGGGAAGATACGCAGTATTTT.

This clone was detected only a few times. This chain uses TRBV29-1 with TRBJ2-5, with TRBD1 identical over 7 bases. V dropped 4 bases and J dropped 1; count of bases not matched to a gene: 3. CDR1 is SQVTM and CDR2 is ANQGSEA in the germline V gene. This CDR3 has 13 amino acids. The CDR3 DNA reads TGCAGCGTTGCGGACAGGACCCAAGAGACCCAGTACTTC. Translating gives CSVADRTQETQYF.

In the case of this clone: The junction does not match germline at one end; this may be a read error. The J gene is TRBJ2-2, the V gene TRBV11-2, with 10 bases that match TRBD1. The CDR3 sequence is 14 residues long. The germline V gene encodes CDR1 SGHAT and CDR2 FQNNGV. Here the CDR3 reads CASSLDRGPGELFF. CDR3 nucleotide sequence: TGTGCCAGCAGTTTAGACAGGGGGCCCGGGGAGCTGTTTTTT.

This clone was seen only a few times. V is TRBV5-1 and J is TRBJ2-1; TRBD1 aligns across 8 bases. This CDR3 has 15 amino acids. Losses at the gene ends were 4 bases for V and 0 bases for J; bases not matched to a gene: 3. Germline CDR1 reads SGHRS; CDR2 reads YFSETQ. The CDR3: CASSPGGSSYNEQFF. Here the CDR3 DNA reads TGCGCCAGCAGCCCAGGGGGCAGCTCCTACAATGAGCAGTTCTTC.

This sequence joins TRBV11-1 and TRBJ2-4, with 11 bases fitting TRBD2. Germline trimming cut 0 bases from V and 8 bases from J; bases unmatched to any gene: 12. Germline V gene lookup returns CDR1 SGHAT and CDR2 FQDESV (reference sequence). The CDR3 consists of 18 residues. CDR3 protein: CASSLAPASGRSIHIQYF. DNA for the CDR3: TGTGCCAGCAGCTTAGCGCCGGCTAGCGGGAGGAGTATCCACATTCAGTACTTC.

The rearrangement uses TRBV29-1 and TRBJ2-3; 14 nucleotides match TRBD2. Germline trimming cut 7 bases from V and 0 bases from J; bases unmatched to any gene: 3. This CDR3 has 15 amino acids. The germline V gene encodes CDR1 SQVTM and CDR2 ANQGSEA. The CDR3 sequence is CSGRLAGGSTDTQYF. For the CDR3, the DNA is TGCAGCGGCCGACTAGCGGGGGGGAGCACAGATACGCAGTATTTT.

The chain combines TRBV6-6 with TRBJ2-7, with 11 bases lining up with TRBD2. The CDR3 loop spans 16 amino acids. Germline V gene sequence: CDR1 MNHNY, CDR2 SVGAGI (reference sequence). Losses at the gene ends were 2 bases for V and 3 bases for J; bases not matched to a gene: 6. CDR3 nucleotides: TGTGCCAGCAGTTACAGGACTAGCGGGCTTAACTACGAGCAGTACTTC. The encoded protein is CASSYRTSGLNYEQYF.

This clone came up a few times. J is TRBJ1-1 and V is TRBV27; TRBD1 matches 9 bases. Germline CDR1 is MNHEY and CDR2 is SMNVEV (reference sequence). This CDR3 region has 14 residues. The J segment lost 4 bases and the V segment lost 5 bases, leaving 5 bases of the junction unmatched. CDR3 nucleotides: TGTGCCAGCAGTCGTGTGACAGGGGGCACTGAAGCTTTCTTT. It is translated as CASSRVTGGTEAFF.

The chain combines TRBV18 with TRBJ1-1, with TRBD1 matching 12 bases. Trimming cost V 6 bases and J 6 bases; bases outside gene matches: 5. Per the germline V gene, CDR1 is KGHSH and CDR2 is LQKENI. The CDR3 has 14 amino acids. The CDR3 sequence: CASSRGQGAPEAFF. The DNA for the CDR3 is TGTGCCAGCTCCCGGGGACAGGGGGCTCCTGAAGCTTTCTTT.

In its sample, this clone was seen a few times. This CDR3 reads CSARPPSEQFF. CDR3 bases: TGCAGTGCTAGACCGCCTAGTGAGCAGTTCTTC. This chain joins TRBV20-1 and TRBJ2-1; D is unresolved. Deletions cut 2 bases from V and 9 bases from J, with 8 bases between. Germline V gene data show CDR1 as DFQATT and CDR2 as SNEGSKA (reference sequence). This CDR3 comprises 11 residues.

The chain couples TRBV4-3 to TRBJ1-5; D call uncertain. This CDR3 has 13 residues. CDR1 and CDR2 from the germline V gene are LGHNA and YSLEER. Trimming took off 0 bases at V and 7 bases at J, with 7 bases between the two ends. The DNA for the CDR3 is TGCGCCAGCAGCCAAGATATTCGGCAGCCCCAGCATTTT. Residues: CASSQDIRQPQHF.

Of note for this clone: This sample also contains other DNA sequences that code for the same CDR3. The J gene is TRBJ2-1, the V gene TRBV20-1; no clear D gene. The CDR3 extends over 10 amino acids. Germline V gives CDR1 DFQATT, CDR2 SNEGSKA (reference sequence). V was trimmed by 3 bases and J by 7 bases, leaving 4 bases between them. The CDR3 protein is CSARANEQFF. The DNA for the CDR3 is TGCAGTGCTAGGGCGAATGAGCAGTTCTTC.

This clone was detected only a few times. This chain connects TRBV25-1 to TRBJ2-5, with unresolved D. Trimming left V 7 bases short and J 5 bases short, with 29 bases between. Germline V gene data show CDR1 as MGHDK and CDR2 as SYGVNS. The CDR3 has 18 residues. Here the CDR3 DNA reads TGTGCCAGCATCGCCCGAGGAACTGTATCGGACCTTATGGAGACCCAGTACTTC. Amino acids: CASIARGTVSDLMETQYF.

This chain joins TRBV25-1 and TRBJ2-1; D possibly uses TRBD1 or TRBD2 (5 bases each). CDR3 length: 16 amino acids. CDR1 is MGHDK and CDR2 is SYGVNS in the germline V gene. Trimming took off 6 bases at V and 1 base at J, with 16 bases between the two ends. CDR3 protein: CASSHMGVISYNEQFF. CDR3 bases: TGTGCCAGCAGCCATATGGGGGTGATATCCTACAATGAGCAGTTCTTC.

This clone was picked up a small number of times. V gene TRBV6-1 combines with J gene TRBJ2-3; the D gene is possibly TRBD2 (5 bases). V lost 1 base, J lost 13 bases, and 12 bases lay in between. There are 12 residues in the CDR3. CDR1 is MNHNS, CDR2 SASEGT, per germline. The CDR3 DNA reads as TGTGCCAGCAGTGAAGATCGGTGGCGGGAGTATTTT. It yields the protein CASSEDRWREYF.

This rearrangement joins TRBV9 to TRBJ1-1, with D tentatively TRBD1 (5 bases). The V end lost 0 bases, the J end lost 0 bases, and 9 bases lay between the germline ends. CDR1 and CDR2 (germline): SGDLS, YYNGEE. This CDR3 region has 15 residues. In DNA, the CDR3 is TGTGCCAGCAGCGTAGAACCCAGGGTGAACACTGAAGCTTTCTTT. Residues: CASSVEPRVNTEAFF.

This clone was picked up a small number of times. V usage is TRBV7-8 and J usage is TRBJ2-7; 12 nucleotides agree with TRBD2. The V segment lost 5 bases and the J segment 2 bases; nucleotides outside the gene matches: 4. CDR1 is SGHVS and CDR2 is FQNEAQ in the germline V gene. This CDR3 region has 15 residues. CDR3 DNA: TGTGCCAGCAGCCCTAGCGGGAGGGCGACCTACGAGCAGTACTTC. This gives the protein CASSPSGRATYEQYF.

The V and J genes are TRBV15 and TRBJ2-1; D ambiguous. This CDR3 spans 15 amino acids. CDR1 and CDR2 (germline): LNHNV, YYDKDF (reference sequence). Trimming cost V 1 base and J 8 bases, with 15 bases left between them. CDR3 in amino acids: CATSRVPHGLHEQFF. In nucleotides, the CDR3 is TGTGCCACCAGCAGAGTCCCCCACGGGCTACATGAGCAGTTCTTC.

This clone was found a few times. The sample contains more than one DNA sequence encoding this CDR3. The gene calls are TRBV5-1 and TRBJ2-7, with 9 bases aligning to TRBD1. The CDR3 is made up of 14 amino acids. With V trimmed by 4 bases and J by 3 bases, 5 bases remained unmatched. The germline CDR1 and CDR2 sequences are SGHRS and YFSETQ. CDR3 region: CASSVGQGVYEQYF. DNA of the CDR3: TGCGCCAGCAGCGTGGGACAGGGAGTCTACGAGCAGTACTTC. Supplemented by reference TRBV5-1 and TRBJ2-7, the full variable domain reads KAGVTQTPRYLIKTRGQQVTLSCSPISGHRSVSWYQQTPGQGLQFLFEYFSETQRNKGNFPGRFSGRQFSNSRSEMNVSTLELGDSALYLCASSVGQGVYEQYFGPGTRLTVT.

To note about this clone: Other DNA sequences in this sample translate to the same CDR3. The genes are TRBV29-1 and TRBJ2-7; 8 bases align to TRBD2. Germline CDR1 reads SQVTM; CDR2 reads ANQGSEA. V lost 5 bases, J lost 3 bases, and 3 bases stayed unmatched. This CDR3 is built from 12 residues. CDR3 region: CSVRSGSYEQYF. CDR3 DNA: TGCAGCGTTCGGAGCGGGAGCTACGAGCAGTACTTC.

The chain has TRBV9 and TRBJ2-5; tentative D call: TRBD1 (5 bases). The germline V gene encodes CDR1 SGDLS and CDR2 YYNGEE. The CDR3 length is 15 residues. V lost 0 bases and J 2 bases, leaving 11 bases between the germline ends. CDR3 in amino acids: CASSVGDRLQETQYF. CDR3 DNA sequence: TGTGCCAGCAGCGTAGGCGACAGATTACAAGAGACCCAGTACTTC.

V usage is TRBV29-1 and J usage is TRBJ2-7; the D gene is possibly TRBD2 (6 bases). Trimming took off 5 bases at V and 6 bases at J, with 17 bases between the two ends. Germline V CDR1 and CDR2: SQVTM, ANQGSEA. The CDR3 extends over 13 amino acids. CDR3 amino acids: CSVRWDSLGEQYF. The CDR3 DNA is TGCAGCGTTCGGTGGGACTCCCTCGGCGAGCAGTACTTC.

CDR3 sequence reads: CSGGQGYGYTF. CDR3 nucleotide sequence: TGCAGCGGGGGACAGGGTTACGGCTACACCTTC. The rearrangement joins TRBV29-1 to TRBJ1-2; the match to TRBD1 covers 9 bases. With V trimmed by 7 bases and J by 8 bases, 5 bases remained unmatched. The germline CDR1 and CDR2 sequences are SQVTM and ANQGSEA. This CDR3 contains 11 residues.

The genes are TRBV5-4 and TRBJ2-7, with 7 bases that match TRBD1. The ends lost 4 bases at V and 6 bases at J; junction bases unmatched: 13. This CDR3 is 15 amino acids long. Germline V CDR1 and CDR2: SGHNT, YYREEE (reference sequence). Here the CDR3 DNA reads TGTGCCAGCAGCCCCCGACAGGGAAGACTCGGCGAGCAGTACTTC. Translated: CASSPRQGRLGEQYF. The complete variable domain, with remaining parts taken from reference TRBV5-4 and TRBJ2-7, reads ETGVTQSPTHLIKTRGQQVTLRCSSQSGHNTVSWYQQALGQGPQFIFQYYREEENGRGNFPPRFSGLQFPNYSSELNVNALELDDSALYLCASSPRQGRLGEQYFGPGTRLTVT.

CDR3 nucleotide sequence: TGTGCCAGCAGCTTAGTCGCGGAGAACACTGAAGCTTTCTTT. It encodes CASSLVAENTEAFF. The chain is built from TRBV7-9 and TRBJ1-1; D not resolved. Germline V gene data show CDR1 as SEHNR and CDR2 as FQNEAQ (reference sequence). CDR3 size: 14 residues. Deletions cut 1 base from V and 1 base from J, with 7 bases between.

V gene TRBV20-1 combines with J gene TRBJ2-7, with D possibly matching TRBD2 (5 bases). With 5 bases removed from V and 4 bases from J, the gap between germline ends came to 9 bases. The CDR3 contains 11 residues. Germline CDR1 is DFQATT and CDR2 is SNEGSKA (reference sequence). The CDR3 sequence: CSAPAVYEQYF. DNA for the CDR3: TGCAGTGCTCCAGCGGTTTACGAGCAGTACTTC.